This TCR beta chain was documented in a study of T cell changes during pregnancy in multiple sclerosis. Here immunoSEQ multiplex PCR was the method, and the copy in TCRdb shows in-frame clones only, minus some. In the table there are fewer than 80,000 clones, about 91% of which are singletons. The ends lost 5 bases at V and 4 bases at J; junction bases unmatched: 4. Germline CDR1 reads MNHEY; CDR2 reads SMNVEV (reference sequence). The CDR3 is made up of 13 amino acids. Sequencing used CD4+ T cells from peripheral blood mononuclear cells, obtained in the third trimester of pregnancy. The clonotype originates from a female donor in good health, enrolled as a control in a pregnancy study. The V gene is TRBV27, the J gene TRBJ2-5; 7 nucleotides align to TRBD1. CDR3 in amino acids: CASSRGGVETQYF. CDR3 coding DNA: TGTGCCAGCAGTCGAGGGGGCGTAGAGACCCAGTACTTC.